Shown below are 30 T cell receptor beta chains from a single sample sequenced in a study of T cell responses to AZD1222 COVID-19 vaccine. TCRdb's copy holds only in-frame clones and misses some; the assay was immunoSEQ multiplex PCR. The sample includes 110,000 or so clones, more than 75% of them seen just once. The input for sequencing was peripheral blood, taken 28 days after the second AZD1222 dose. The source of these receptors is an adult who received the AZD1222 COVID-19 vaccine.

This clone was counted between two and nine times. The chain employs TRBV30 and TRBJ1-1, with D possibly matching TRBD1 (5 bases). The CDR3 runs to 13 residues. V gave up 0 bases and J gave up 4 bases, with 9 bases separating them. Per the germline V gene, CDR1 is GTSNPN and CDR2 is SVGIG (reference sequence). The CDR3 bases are TGTGCCTGGAGTGTATCGGGACCCACTGAAGCTTTCTTT. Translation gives CAWSVSGPTEAFF.

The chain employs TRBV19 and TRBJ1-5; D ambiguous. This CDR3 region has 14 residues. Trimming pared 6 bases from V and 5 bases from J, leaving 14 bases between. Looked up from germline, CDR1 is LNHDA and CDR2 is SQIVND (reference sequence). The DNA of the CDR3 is TGTGCCAGTAGCAATCAGATAGGCGATCAGCCCCAGCATTTT. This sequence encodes CASSNQIGDQPQHF. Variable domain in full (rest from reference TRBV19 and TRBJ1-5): DGGITQSPKYLFRKEGQNVTLSCEQNLNHDAMYWYRQDPGQGLRLIYYSQIVNDFQKGDIAEGYSVSREKKESFPLTVTSAQKNPTAFYLCASSNQIGDQPQHFGDGTRLSIL.

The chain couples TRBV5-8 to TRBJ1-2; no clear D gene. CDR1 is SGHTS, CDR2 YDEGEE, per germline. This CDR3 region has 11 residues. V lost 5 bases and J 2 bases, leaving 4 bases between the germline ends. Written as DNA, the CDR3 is TGTGCCAGCAGGCCCAACTATGGCTACACCTTC. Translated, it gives CASRPNYGYTF.

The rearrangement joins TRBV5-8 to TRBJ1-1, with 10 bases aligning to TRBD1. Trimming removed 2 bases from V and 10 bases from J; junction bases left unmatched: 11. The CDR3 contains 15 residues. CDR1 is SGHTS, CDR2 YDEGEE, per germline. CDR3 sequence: CASSFGLTGGEGAFF. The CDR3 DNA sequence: TGTGCCAGCAGCTTTGGACTGACAGGGGGCGAAGGAGCTTTCTTT.

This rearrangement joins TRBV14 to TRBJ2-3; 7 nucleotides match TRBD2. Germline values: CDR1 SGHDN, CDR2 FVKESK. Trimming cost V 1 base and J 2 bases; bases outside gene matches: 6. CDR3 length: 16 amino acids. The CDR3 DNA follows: TGTGCCAGCAGCCAAGCTCTAGCGGCTTACACAGATACGCAGTATTTT. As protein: CASSQALAAYTDTQYF.

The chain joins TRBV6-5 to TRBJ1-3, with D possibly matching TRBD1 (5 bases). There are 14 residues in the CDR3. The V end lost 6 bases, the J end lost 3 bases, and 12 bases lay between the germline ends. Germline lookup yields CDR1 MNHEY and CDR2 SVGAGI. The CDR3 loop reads CASRSQGGGNTIYF. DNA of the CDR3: TGTGCCAGCAGATCTCAGGGTGGTGGAAACACCATATATTTT.

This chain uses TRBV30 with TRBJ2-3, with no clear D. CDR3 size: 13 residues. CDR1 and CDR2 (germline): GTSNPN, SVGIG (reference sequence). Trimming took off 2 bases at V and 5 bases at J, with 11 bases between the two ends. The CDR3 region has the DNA TGTGCCTGGAGTCTGCTGCGCGGAGATACGCAGTATTTT. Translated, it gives CAWSLLRGDTQYF. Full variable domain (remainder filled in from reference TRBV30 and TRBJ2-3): SQTIHQWPATLVQPVGSPLSLECTVEGTSNPNLYWYRQAAGRGLQLLFYSVGIGQISSEVPQNLSASRPQDRQFILSSKKLLLSDSGFYLCAWSLLRGDTQYFGPGTRLTVL.

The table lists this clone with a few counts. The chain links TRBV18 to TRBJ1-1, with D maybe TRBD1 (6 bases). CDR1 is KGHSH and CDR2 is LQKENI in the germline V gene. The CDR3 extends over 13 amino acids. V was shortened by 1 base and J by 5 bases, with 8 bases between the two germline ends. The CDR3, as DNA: TGTGCCAGCTCACCACAGGGGGGGACTGAAGCTTTCTTT. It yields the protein CASSPQGGTEAFF.

The CDR3 DNA reads TGTGCCAGCAGCTTACCGGGACAGGCTAATGAAAAACTGTTTTTT. Translated, it gives CASSLPGQANEKLFF. The chain joins TRBV5-4 to TRBJ1-4; the match to TRBD1 covers 8 bases. This CDR3 spans 15 amino acids. V shed 2 bases and J 3 bases; nucleotides not matched to a gene: 3. Germline loops: CDR1 SGHNT, CDR2 YYREEE (reference sequence).

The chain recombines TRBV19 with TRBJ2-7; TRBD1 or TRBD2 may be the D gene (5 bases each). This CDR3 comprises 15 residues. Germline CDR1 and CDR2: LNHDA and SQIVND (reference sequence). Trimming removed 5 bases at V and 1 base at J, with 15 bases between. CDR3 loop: CASSSLEGLSYEQYF. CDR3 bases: TGTGCCAGTAGTTCCCTCGAGGGGCTATCCTACGAGCAGTACTTC.

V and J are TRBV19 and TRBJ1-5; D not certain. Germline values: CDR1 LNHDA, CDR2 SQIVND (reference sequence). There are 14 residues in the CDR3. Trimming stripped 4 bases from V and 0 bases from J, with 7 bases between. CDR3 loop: CASSSPDSNQPQHF. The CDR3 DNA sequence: TGTGCCAGTAGTAGCCCCGATAGCAATCAGCCCCAGCATTTT.

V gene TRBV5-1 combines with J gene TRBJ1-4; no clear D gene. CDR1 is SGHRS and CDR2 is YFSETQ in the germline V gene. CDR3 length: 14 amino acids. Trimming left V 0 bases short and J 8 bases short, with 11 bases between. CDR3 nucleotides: TGCGCCAGCAGCTTGGCGCCTGGCGGCGAAAAACTGTTTTTT. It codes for CASSLAPGGEKLFF.

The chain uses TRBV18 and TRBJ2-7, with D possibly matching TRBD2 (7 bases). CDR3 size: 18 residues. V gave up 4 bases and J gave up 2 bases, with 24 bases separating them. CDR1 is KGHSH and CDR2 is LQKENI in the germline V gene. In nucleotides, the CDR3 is TGTGCCAGCTCACAGCGAACAAGCGGGACTCCAGGGGCCTACGAGCAGTACTTC. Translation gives CASSQRTSGTPGAYEQYF.

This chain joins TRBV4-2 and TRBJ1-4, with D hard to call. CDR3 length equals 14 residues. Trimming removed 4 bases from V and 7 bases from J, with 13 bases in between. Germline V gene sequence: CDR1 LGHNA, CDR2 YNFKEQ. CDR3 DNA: TGTGCCAGCAGCCCGGGGAGGGCGGGTGAAAAACTGTTTTTT. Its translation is CASSPGRAGEKLFF.

CDR3 sequence: CASSQAGVAGELFF. In nucleotides, the CDR3 is TGCGCCAGCAGCCAGGCCGGGGTGGCCGGGGAGCTGTTTTTT. This rearrangement joins TRBV4-3 to TRBJ2-2, with D possibly matching TRBD2 (5 bases). CDR1 is LGHNA, CDR2 YSLEER, per germline. This CDR3 has 14 amino acids. Trimming cost V 3 bases and J 6 bases, with 11 bases left between them.

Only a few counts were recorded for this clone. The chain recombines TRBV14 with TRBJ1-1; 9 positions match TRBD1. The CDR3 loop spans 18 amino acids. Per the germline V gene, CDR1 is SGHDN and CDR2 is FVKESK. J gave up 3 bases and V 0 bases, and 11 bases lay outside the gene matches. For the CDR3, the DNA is TGTGCCAGCAGCCAAGATTGGGGGACAGGGTATTTAGACACTGAAGCTTTCTTT. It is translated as CASSQDWGTGYLDTEAFF.

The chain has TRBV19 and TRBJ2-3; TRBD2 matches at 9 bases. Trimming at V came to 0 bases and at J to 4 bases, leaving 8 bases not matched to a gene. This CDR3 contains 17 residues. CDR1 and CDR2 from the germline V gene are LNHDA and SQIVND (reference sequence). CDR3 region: CASSIDTSGPGADTQYF. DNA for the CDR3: TGTGCCAGTAGTATAGACACTAGCGGGCCCGGCGCAGATACGCAGTATTTT.

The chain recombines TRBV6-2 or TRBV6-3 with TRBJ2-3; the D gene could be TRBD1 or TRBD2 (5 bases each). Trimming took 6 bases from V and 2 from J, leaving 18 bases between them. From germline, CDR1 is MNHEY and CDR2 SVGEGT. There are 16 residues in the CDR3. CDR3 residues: CASSNLGWGTTDTQYF. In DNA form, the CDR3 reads TGTGCCAGCAGCAACCTGGGTTGGGGGACCACAGATACGCAGTATTTT.

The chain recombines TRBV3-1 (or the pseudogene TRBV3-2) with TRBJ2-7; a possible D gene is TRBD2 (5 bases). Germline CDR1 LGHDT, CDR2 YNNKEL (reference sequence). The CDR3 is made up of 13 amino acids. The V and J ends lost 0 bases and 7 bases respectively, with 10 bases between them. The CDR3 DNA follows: TGTGCCAGCAGCCAAGAGTCTAGCAGGGAGCAGTACTTC. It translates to CASSQESSREQYF.

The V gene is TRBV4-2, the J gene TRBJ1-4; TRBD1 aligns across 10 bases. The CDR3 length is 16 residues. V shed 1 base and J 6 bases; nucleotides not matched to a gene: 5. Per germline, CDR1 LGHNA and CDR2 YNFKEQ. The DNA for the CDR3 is TGTGCCAGCAGCCAAGCGCCGACAGGGGGCTATGAAAAACTGTTTTTT. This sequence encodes CASSQAPTGGYEKLFF.

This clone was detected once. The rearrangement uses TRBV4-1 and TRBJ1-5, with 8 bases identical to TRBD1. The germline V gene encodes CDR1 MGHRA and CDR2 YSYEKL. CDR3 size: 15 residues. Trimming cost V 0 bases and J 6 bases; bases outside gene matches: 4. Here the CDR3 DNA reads TGCGCCAGCAGCCAAGAGGACAGGGATACTCAGCCCCAGCATTTT. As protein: CASSQEDRDTQPQHF.

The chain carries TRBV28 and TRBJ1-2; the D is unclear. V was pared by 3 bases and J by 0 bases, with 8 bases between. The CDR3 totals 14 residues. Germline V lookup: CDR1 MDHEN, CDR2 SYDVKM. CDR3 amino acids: CASSFSTANYGYTF. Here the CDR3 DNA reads TGTGCCAGCAGTTTCTCTACAGCTAACTATGGCTACACCTTC.

CDR3 coding DNA: TGTGCCAGCAGCAGGCCGACAGGGGGCTTTTCACCCCTCCACTTT. Its protein is CASSRPTGGFSPLHF. The chain uses TRBV21-1 and TRBJ1-6; the table assigns TRBD1, which was not confirmed against the DNA. TRBV21-1 is assigned pseudogene status. The CDR3 runs 15 residues.

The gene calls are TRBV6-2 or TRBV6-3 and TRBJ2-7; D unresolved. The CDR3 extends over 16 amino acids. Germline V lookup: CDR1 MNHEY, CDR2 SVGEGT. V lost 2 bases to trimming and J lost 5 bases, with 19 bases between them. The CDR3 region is CASSYDGRLLLDEQYF. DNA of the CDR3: TGTGCCAGCAGTTACGATGGTAGACTTCTCCTAGACGAGCAGTACTTC.

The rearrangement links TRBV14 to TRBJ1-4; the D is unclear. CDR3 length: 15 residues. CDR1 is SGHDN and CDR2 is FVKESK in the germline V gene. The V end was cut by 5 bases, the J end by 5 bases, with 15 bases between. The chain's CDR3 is CASSDQIGWNEKLFF. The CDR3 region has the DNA TGTGCCAGCAGCGACCAAATCGGATGGAATGAAAAACTGTTTTTT.

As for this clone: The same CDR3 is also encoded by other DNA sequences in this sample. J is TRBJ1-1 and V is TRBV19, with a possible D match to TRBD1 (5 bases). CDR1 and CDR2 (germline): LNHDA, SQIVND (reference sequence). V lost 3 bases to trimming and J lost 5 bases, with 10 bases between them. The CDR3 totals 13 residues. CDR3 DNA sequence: TGTGCCAGTAGTATTGGGGGAGGTACTGAAGCTTTCTTT. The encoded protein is CASSIGGGTEAFF. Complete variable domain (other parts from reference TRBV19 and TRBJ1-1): DGGITQSPKYLFRKEGQNVTLSCEQNLNHDAMYWYRQDPGQGLRLIYYSQIVNDFQKGDIAEGYSVSREKKESFPLTVTSAQKNPTAFYLCASSIGGGTEAFFGQGTRLTVV.

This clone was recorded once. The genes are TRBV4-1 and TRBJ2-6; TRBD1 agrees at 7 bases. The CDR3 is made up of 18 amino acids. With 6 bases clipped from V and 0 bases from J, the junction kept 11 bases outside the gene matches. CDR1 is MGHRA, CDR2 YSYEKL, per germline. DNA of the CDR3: TGCGCCAGCAGTACCGACAGGGAATGGAGCTCTGGGGCCAACGTCCTGACTTTC. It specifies CASSTDREWSSGANVLTF.

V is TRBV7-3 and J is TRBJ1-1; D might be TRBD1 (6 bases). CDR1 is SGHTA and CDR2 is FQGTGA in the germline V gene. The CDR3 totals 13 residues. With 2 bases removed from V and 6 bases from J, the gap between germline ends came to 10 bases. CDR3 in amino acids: CASSLLQGAEAFF. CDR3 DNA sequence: TGTGCCAGCAGCTTACTACAGGGCGCTGAAGCTTTCTTT.

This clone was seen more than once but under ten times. The CDR3 DNA reads TGTGCCAGCAGTTTGGCAGCCTTTAGCACAGATACGCAGTATTTT. It specifies CASSLAAFSTDTQYF. The J gene is TRBJ2-3, the V gene TRBV27; no clear D. Trimming took off 3 bases at V and 0 bases at J, with 10 bases between the two ends. This CDR3 contains 15 residues. Per the germline V gene, CDR1 is MNHEY and CDR2 is SMNVEV (reference sequence).

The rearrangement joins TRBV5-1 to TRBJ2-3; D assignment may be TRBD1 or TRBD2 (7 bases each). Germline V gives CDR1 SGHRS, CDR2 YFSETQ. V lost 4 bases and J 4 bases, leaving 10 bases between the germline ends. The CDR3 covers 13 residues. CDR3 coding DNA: TGCGCCAGCAGCGGGAGGGGGCCAGATACGCAGTATTTT. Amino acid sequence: CASSGRGPDTQYF.